What follows are 7 T cell receptor beta chains derived from one specimen sequenced in a study of OX40 agonist ivuxolimab in advanced cancers. Profiled with immunoSEQ multiplex PCR; TCRdb holds only in-frame clones, not every one. Here the sample spans about 99,000 clones, roughly nine tenths being singletons. This specimen consisted of CD4+ or CD8+ T cells sorted from blood, obtained in a trial of the OX40 agonist ivuxolimab. The source of these receptors is an adult with an advanced solid tumor such as melanoma, head and neck, liver or kidney cancer.

The V and J genes are TRBV5-8 and TRBJ2-5, with D maybe TRBD2 (6 bases). This CDR3 contains 17 residues. Germline V gives CDR1 SGHTS, CDR2 YDEGEE. The germline V and J ends were trimmed by 4 bases and 1 base, with 20 bases remaining between them. The CDR3, as DNA: TGTGCCAGCAGCCCGGGGCGGGGTTTTGCTACCCAAGAGACCCAGTACTTC. Encoded protein: CASSPGRGFATQETQYF.

Here the CDR3 reads CASSIMRGRETQYF. For the CDR3, the DNA is TGTGCCAGCAGTATTATGAGGGGTAGGGAGACCCAGTACTTC. This chain uses TRBV28 with TRBJ2-5; the D gene could be TRBD1 or TRBD2 (5 bases each). The CDR3 extends over 14 amino acids. The germline V gene encodes CDR1 MDHEN and CDR2 SYDVKM. V gave up 5 bases and J gave up 5 bases, with 15 bases separating them. Full variable domain (rest looked up from reference TRBV28 and TRBJ2-5): DVKVTQSSRYLVKRTGEKVFLECVQDMDHENMFWYRQDPGLGLRLIYFSYDVKMKEKGDIPEGYSVSREKKERFSLILESASTNQTSMYLCASSIMRGRETQYFGPGTRLLVL.

The V and J genes are TRBV4-3 and TRBJ1-4; 9 nucleotides align to TRBD1. The germline CDR1 and CDR2 sequences are LGHNA and YSLEER. J lost 0 bases, V lost 0 bases, and 8 bases had no gene match. This CDR3 contains 19 residues. CDR3 loop: CASSQDWDREGSTNEKLFF. The CDR3 nucleotides read TGCGCCAGCAGCCAAGATTGGGACAGGGAAGGTTCAACTAATGAAAAACTGTTTTTT.

The rearrangement joins TRBV28 to TRBJ2-5; 7 bases align to TRBD1. The CDR3 runs to 14 residues. Germline V gives CDR1 MDHEN, CDR2 SYDVKM. Trimming at V came to 5 bases and at J to 5 bases, leaving 8 bases not matched to a gene. The CDR3 DNA is TGTGCCAGCAGTCATGACAGGGATGGGGAGACCCAGTACTTC. This translates into CASSHDRDGETQYF.

The rearrangement joins TRBV5-4 to TRBJ2-3, with TRBD2 matching 11 bases. Germline V gene data show CDR1 as SGHNT and CDR2 as YYREEE (reference sequence). Trimming removed 4 bases from V and 3 bases from J; junction bases left unmatched: 7. This CDR3 contains 16 residues. For the CDR3, the DNA is TGTGCCAGCAGCCAGCCTAGCGGGAGGCTTACAGATACGCAGTATTTT. It encodes CASSQPSGRLTDTQYF.

The chain recombines TRBV9 with TRBJ2-7; a possible D gene is TRBD1 (5 bases). The CDR3 extends over 14 amino acids. Trimming took 4 bases from V and 2 from J, leaving 13 bases between them. Germline assignment: CDR1 SGDLS and CDR2 YYNGEE. The CDR3 spells CASSPDSLPYEQYF. The CDR3 nucleotides are TGTGCCAGCAGCCCCGACAGCCTTCCCTACGAGCAGTACTTC.

The chain couples TRBV11-2 to TRBJ2-1; D perhaps matches TRBD2 (5 bases). The germline CDR1 and CDR2 sequences are SGHAT and FQNNGV. The length of the CDR3 is 17 residues. V shed 5 bases and J shed 0 bases, with 17 bases lying between them. The DNA for the CDR3 is TGTGCCAGCAGCCCTGGGTTAGCGCTTAGCTCCTACAATGAGCAGTTCTTC. Translating gives CASSPGLALSSYNEQFF. The full variable domain, in which reference TRBV11-2 and TRBJ2-1 provide the parts outside the CDR3, is EAGVAQSPRYKIIEKRQSVAFWCNPISGHATLYWYQQILGQGPKLLIQFQNNGVVDDSQLPKDRFSAERLKGVDSTLKIQPAKLEDSAVYLCASSPGLALSSYNEQFFGPGTRLTVL.